This T cell receptor (beta chain) was identified during a study of beta chain features in type 1 diabetes. The wider study: Similarity in age, gender and cell yields was seen between patients and healthy donors. Study findings and constraints: Researchers report that Type 1 diabetes patients had moderately but significantly shorter TCRB CDR3s across all four CD4+ subsets. Equally in patients and controls, PCR might preferentially amplify shorter templates.

There are many counts of this clone. Its target is unknown. Trimming removed 4 bases at V and 2 bases at J, with 2 bases between. Germline V gene data show CDR1 as KGHSH and CDR2 as LQKENI. The CDR3 consists of 12 residues. Investigators reverse transcribed all isolated RNA, so they sequenced expressed TCRB transcripts. The table came from immunoSEQ multiplex PCR; TCRdb's copy has only in-frame clones and leaves some out. Here the sample spans about 200,000 clones, about a tenth being singletons. The material sequenced was central memory CD4+ T cells from blood. The chain has TRBV18 and TRBJ2-2; D gene unclear. The clonotype comes from a man aged 18 to 30 in good health. The chain's CDR3 is CASSRNTGELFF. CDR3 sequence (DNA): TGTGCCAGCTCACGTAACACCGGGGAGCTGTTTTTT.